This T cell receptor beta chain was sequenced in a study of CD8 T cells in Susac syndrome. Broader study findings: The relatively small number of individuals in the TCR sequencing and HLA analysis was acknowledged by the study.

The CDR3 is made up of 16 amino acids. J gave up 4 bases and V 5 bases, and 11 bases lay outside the gene matches. Germline V gives CDR1 SEHNR, CDR2 FQNEAQ (reference sequence). The RNA, about 0.5 to 1 ug, was put through reverse transcription using random hexamers. The CDR3 of TCR beta was amplified by immunoSEQ multiplex PCR across 54 Vbeta and 13 Jbeta. One entry per CDR3 protein, called by TCRdb with MiXCR from the immunoSEQ multiplex PCR reads. The sample consists of about 300,000 distinct CDR3 sequences, around nine tenths of them appearing once. For this clonotype: Its matching antigen is unknown.

TCR beta sequencing covered blood CD8+ and CD4+ T cells. It was negative isolation that provided the CD8+ and CD4+ T cells, whereas TEMRA cells were enriched by FACS. This chain links TRBV7-9 with TRBJ2-1, with TRBD1 identical over 7 bases. This sequence originates from a human donor with multiple sclerosis. Sequenced sample: CD8+ T cells from PBMCs. The CDR3 loop is CASSPRGDSLYNEQFF. The CDR3 DNA is TGTGCCAGCAGCCCAAGAGGGGACAGCCTTTACAATGAGCAGTTCTTC.